The 11 T cell receptor beta chains below come from one sample, sequenced in a study of T cells in Graves' hyperthyroidism and ophthalmopathy. The TCR beta CDR3 regions underwent amplification using RNA transcripts as the source. During a first-round RT-PCR of the TCR CDR3, the HTBI primer set was used. TCRdb analysed the multiplex PCR reads with MiXCR anew, one entry per CDR3 protein. The repertoire includes 490,000 or so distinct CDR3 sequences, about 20% of them detected once, and around 54% sits in the top ten. The specimen was blood. These receptors were taken from a woman in her seventies with Graves' ophthalmopathy.

In its sample, this clonotype was seen a few times. V gene TRBV20-1 combines with J gene TRBJ2-1, with D unresolved. Germline CDR1 is DFQATT and CDR2 is SNEGSKA (reference sequence). The CDR3 spans 12 residues. Trimming shortened V by 3 bases and J by 6 bases, and 9 bases separated the two germline ends. The CDR3 DNA sequence: TGCAGTGCTAGTCCGAGCTCCAATGAGCAGTTCTTC. Translated: CSASPSSNEQFF.

In its sample, this clonotype was seen a few times. The chain carries TRBV20-1 and TRBJ2-1, with TRBD2 matching over 11 bases. Germline V gene sequence: CDR1 DFQATT, CDR2 SNEGSKA (reference sequence). The CDR3 contains 16 residues. Trimming at V came to 6 bases and at J to 5 bases, leaving 12 bases not matched to a gene. DNA for the CDR3: TGCAGTGCCAGTAGCGGGAGGGCTGGGAGGGACAATGAGCAGTTCTTC. Protein sequence: CSASSGRAGRDNEQFF.

V and J are TRBV5-1 and TRBJ1-2, with D maybe TRBD1 (5 bases). The CDR3 is 12 residues long. Germline V gives CDR1 SGHRS, CDR2 YFSETQ. With 8 bases removed from V and 2 bases from J, the gap between germline ends came to 10 bases. CDR3 bases: TGCGCCAGTCAACAGGAGAACTATGGCTACACCTTC. Residues: CASQQENYGYTF.

In its sample, this clonotype was seen a few times. The V and J genes are TRBV9 and TRBJ2-3; D might be TRBD2 (6 bases). There are 15 residues in the CDR3. Germline V gene lookup returns CDR1 SGDLS and CDR2 YYNGEE. V lost 3 bases, J lost 4 bases, and 15 bases lay in between. This chain's CDR3 is CASSERQGGPDTQYF. The CDR3 coding sequence is TGTGCCAGCAGCGAGCGGCAGGGAGGTCCAGATACGCAGTATTTT. The full variable domain, in which reference TRBV9 and TRBJ2-3 provide the parts outside the CDR3, is DSGVTQTPKHLITATGQRVTLRCSPRSGDLSVYWYQQSLDQGLQFLIQYYNGEERAKGNILERFSAQQFPDLHSELNLSSLELGDSALYFCASSERQGGPDTQYFGPGTRLTVL.

The rearrangement links TRBV12-3 or TRBV12-4 to TRBJ1-6; D is possibly TRBD1 (5 bases). V shed 4 bases and J shed 7 bases, with 11 bases lying between them. The CDR3 is 14 residues long. The CDR3 spells CASSWAGKNSPLHF. The CDR3 DNA reads TGTGCCAGCAGTTGGGCAGGGAAGAATTCACCCCTCCACTTT.

The chain combines TRBV2 with TRBJ2-3; 8 nucleotides agree with TRBD1. J was trimmed by 1 base and V by 4 bases; bases with no gene match: 10. The CDR3 runs to 17 residues. In germline, CDR1 is SNHLY, CDR2 FYNNEI. The CDR3 reads CASSGNQGAPGTDTQYF. CDR3 nucleotides: TGTGCCAGCAGTGGGAACCAGGGGGCGCCCGGCACAGATACGCAGTATTTT.

The rearrangement links TRBV6-2 or TRBV6-3 to TRBJ2-2; 10 positions match TRBD2. V dropped 3 bases and J dropped 5; count of bases not matched to a gene: 6. This CDR3 comprises 16 residues. In germline, CDR1 is MNHEY, CDR2 SVGEGT. The CDR3 spells CASSYSSGSRTGELFF. The DNA of the CDR3 is TGTGCCAGCAGTTATTCTAGCGGGAGTAGAACCGGGGAGCTGTTTTTT.

This sequence joins TRBV5-6 and TRBJ2-2, with 7 nucleotides matching TRBD2. Germline CDR1 is SGHDT and CDR2 is YYEEEE. CDR3 length: 14 amino acids. J lost 2 bases, V lost 4 bases, and 2 bases had no gene match. CDR3 DNA sequence: TGTGCCAGCAGCAAGGGACTAAACACCGGGGAGCTGTTTTTT. Translating gives CASSKGLNTGELFF.

This clonotype was seen a few times. The V and J genes are TRBV5-6 and TRBJ2-5; D remains unclear. This CDR3 contains 13 residues. In germline, CDR1 is SGHDT, CDR2 YYEEEE. With 2 bases removed from V and 1 base from J, the gap between germline ends came to 6 bases. Here the CDR3 reads CASSFYGQETQYF. Written as DNA, the CDR3 is TGTGCCAGCAGCTTTTACGGCCAAGAGACCCAGTACTTC. The full variable domain, in which reference TRBV5-6 and TRBJ2-5 provide the parts outside the CDR3, is DAGVTQSPTHLIKTRGQQVTLRCSPKSGHDTVSWYQQALGQGPQFIFQYYEEEERQRGNFPDRFSGHQFPNYSSELNVNALLLGDSALYLCASSFYGQETQYFGPGTRLLVL.

This clonotype was detected only a few times. The genes are TRBV12-3 or TRBV12-4 and TRBJ2-3, with D possibly TRBD2 on 6 matching bases. Trimming took off 10 bases at V and 4 bases at J, with 9 bases between the two ends. The CDR3 consists of 11 residues. The CDR3 loop is CAIRRADTQYF. CDR3 sequence (DNA): TGTGCCATTAGGAGGGCAGATACGCAGTATTTT.

This clonotype was counted between two and nine times. The chain uses TRBV15 and TRBJ2-3; 8 nucleotides align to TRBD2. The V and J ends lost 3 bases and 2 bases, in that order; junction bases with no gene match: 1. The CDR3 covers 14 residues. CDR1 is LNHNV, CDR2 YYDKDF, per germline (reference sequence). The CDR3 sequence: CATSSSGITDTQYF. CDR3 in DNA: TGTGCCACCAGCAGTAGCGGGATCACAGATACGCAGTATTTT.